The clone carrying this T cell receptor (beta chain) was seen many times. Libraries of TCR beta came from iRepertoire HTBI primers plus Arm-PCR of CDR3 regions. MiXCR was run by TCRdb on the multiplex PCR reads, yielding one entry per CDR3 protein. Of hundreds of thousands of distinct CDR3 sequences listed, about 16% are singletons. These data belong to a study of regulatory T cells in long-lasting Graves disease. The time point here: newly diagnosed GD, antithyroid drugs for less than 3 months. Isolated PBMC RNA provided the starting material for the TCR library. Under American Thyroid Association guidelines, Graves' disease was diagnosed. This same sample was also part of a study on T cells in Graves' hyperthyroidism and ophthalmopathy. That study reports: Graves' hyperthyroidism without ophthalmopathy progression within 18 months was termed stable.

The receptor comes from a woman between 40 and 65 years old with Graves disease. This specimen was peripheral blood mononuclear cells (PBMCs), taken at new diagnosis, from a patient treated with antithyroid drugs.

The CDR3 region is CASSFSRGGTEAFF. The DNA of the CDR3 is TGTGCCAGCAGCTTTAGTAGGGGGGGCACTGAAGCTTTCTTT. This chain joins TRBV12-3 or TRBV12-4 and TRBJ1-1, with TRBD1 as a possible D gene (6 bases). This CDR3 region has 14 residues. The V gene lost 6 bases and the J gene lost 4 bases, with 15 bases spanning the gap.